The next 31 T cell receptor beta chains were all read from a single sample in a study of shared clonotypes between healthy human individuals (dated by TCRdb to the early 2020s). The method behind the library was the immunoSEQ multiplex PCR assay. TCRdb took over this immuneACCESS table, retaining in-frame rearrangements with V and J assigned. Such tables are incomplete; in checked studies, under half of the missing clones stem from an unresolved V gene, and the remainder is unexplained. The sample includes millions of clones, with 95% observed a single time. The ten most abundant clones make up under 0.15% of the sample. Sequenced input: naive CD4+ T cells sorted from blood. Read against the paper, the sample's cell subset or site label means: CD45RA+ positively selected. The receptors come from a man aged 18 to 29 in good health.

The rearrangement links TRBV5-6 to TRBJ1-6, with TRBD1 identical over 7 bases. The ends lost 3 bases at V and 9 bases at J; junction bases unmatched: 15. The CDR3 has 17 amino acids. Germline CDR1 SGHDT, CDR2 YYEEEE. The CDR3 DNA reads TGTGCCAGCAGCTCCCCCTTAACTACAGGGGAGACTTCACCCCTCCACTTT. Residues: CASSSPLTTGETSPLHF.

Only one count was recorded for this clone. The chain has TRBV5-6 and TRBJ1-6; 11 bases agree with TRBD1. The CDR3 consists of 16 residues. From germline, CDR1 is SGHDT and CDR2 YYEEEE. V was pared by 4 bases and J by 8 bases, with 8 bases of the junction left unmatched. This chain's CDR3 is CASSRDRGNKDSPLHF. The CDR3 DNA sequence: TGTGCCAGCAGCCGGGACAGGGGGAACAAGGATTCACCCCTCCACTTT.

This clone was recorded only once. At the DNA level, this CDR3 is encoded by other sequences in the same sample as well. The gene calls are TRBV7-9 and TRBJ1-1; D uncertain. Germline CDR1 and CDR2: SEHNR and FQNEAQ (reference sequence). V was shortened by 4 bases and J by 1 base, with 13 bases between the two germline ends. This CDR3 region has 15 residues. The CDR3 nucleotides read TGTGCCAGCAGCTCCCGGACGGTTACGAACACTGAAGCTTTCTTT. Translating it yields CASSSRTVTNTEAFF.

The chain recombines TRBV30 with TRBJ2-5; either TRBD1 or TRBD2 may supply D (6 bases each). Germline CDR1 reads GTSNPN; CDR2 reads SVGIG (reference sequence). The CDR3 totals 15 residues. Trimming cost V 3 bases and J 1 base, with 15 bases left between them. The CDR3 DNA follows: TGTGCCTGGAGCCCACGAGGGGGGCCCCAAGAGACCCAGTACTTC. It yields the protein CAWSPRGGPQETQYF.

Remarks on this clone: Other DNA sequences of this sample code for an identical CDR3. The chain carries TRBV19 and TRBJ2-7; 11 nucleotides align to TRBD1. The CDR3 length is 14 residues. The germline CDR1 and CDR2 sequences are LNHDA and SQIVND (reference sequence). The V gene end was trimmed by 3 bases and the J gene end by 3 bases; junction bases not matched to a gene: 1. The CDR3 nucleotides are TGTGCCAGTAGTATTGGGACAGGGGGCTACGAGCAGTACTTC. This translates into CASSIGTGGYEQYF.

The chain combines TRBV30 with TRBJ2-5, with TRBD2 matching 12 bases. Germline V CDR1 and CDR2: GTSNPN, SVGIG (reference sequence). This CDR3 region has 15 residues. V dropped 1 base and J dropped 5; count of bases not matched to a gene: 5. The CDR3 sequence is CAWSAGLAGWETQYF. The CDR3 coding sequence is TGTGCCTGGAGTGCGGGACTAGCGGGTTGGGAGACCCAGTACTTC.

The chain uses TRBV2 and TRBJ2-5, with D perhaps matching TRBD2 (5 bases). CDR3 length: 13 residues. Trimming took off 3 bases at V and 7 bases at J, with 12 bases between the two ends. The V gene's germline CDR1 is SNHLY and CDR2 FYNNEI. The CDR3 DNA is TGTGCCAGCAGTGAGGGGAGAAGTGCGACCCAGTACTTC. Its translation: CASSEGRSATQYF.

The CDR3 loop reads CASSRTSRTYEQYF. The CDR3 region has the DNA TGCGCCAGCAGCAGGACTAGCAGAACCTACGAGCAGTACTTC. The chain links TRBV4-3 to TRBJ2-7; 8 bases align to TRBD2. This CDR3 has 14 amino acids. V was clipped by 5 bases and J by 2 bases; unmatched bases: 5. The V gene's germline CDR1 is LGHNA and CDR2 YSLEER.

Regarding this clone: Given a much more abundant clone one base away, this may be a read error. The rearrangement links TRBV7-2 to TRBJ2-6, with D unclear. V was clipped by 3 bases and J by 3 bases, with 0 bases between them. The CDR3 runs to 12 residues. Germline CDR1 is SGHTA and CDR2 is FQGNSA. The CDR3 DNA reads TGTGCCAGCAGCTTTGGGGCCAACGTCCTGACTTTC. It codes for CASSFGANVLTF.

In this sample, this clone turned up once. This rearrangement joins TRBV28 to TRBJ1-1; the match to TRBD1 covers 7 bases. The V segment lost 5 bases and the J segment 0 bases; nucleotides outside the gene matches: 15. Germline values: CDR1 MDHEN, CDR2 SYDVKM. CDR3 length: 18 amino acids. As DNA, the CDR3 is TGTGCCAGCAGTCTCCTCGACATAGGACAGGAATTGAACACTGAAGCTTTCTTT. Protein: CASSLLDIGQELNTEAFF.

On this clone: The sample carries other DNA sequences with the same CDR3. The chain has TRBV5-1 and TRBJ1-6, with a weak D call TRBD1 (5 bases). Germline V gene lookup returns CDR1 SGHRS and CDR2 YFSETQ. The V and J ends lost 0 bases and 5 bases respectively, with 6 bases between them. The CDR3 totals 14 residues. The CDR3 region is CASSLGRDNSPLHF. The CDR3 DNA sequence: TGCGCCAGCAGCTTGGGCAGGGATAATTCACCCCTCCACTTT.

V is TRBV30 and J is TRBJ1-1; D is unresolved. This CDR3 spans 14 amino acids. Germline CDR1 and CDR2: GTSNPN and SVGIG (reference sequence). Trimming took off 2 bases at V and 0 bases at J, with 10 bases between the two ends. This CDR3 is CAWSPTSLNTEAFF. CDR3 coding DNA: TGTGCCTGGAGTCCCACCTCCTTGAACACTGAAGCTTTCTTT.

This chain joins TRBV5-1 and TRBJ1-1, with 9 bases lining up with TRBD1. With 3 bases clipped from V and 6 bases from J, the junction kept 6 bases outside the gene matches. Germline V gives CDR1 SGHRS, CDR2 YFSETQ. The CDR3 has 14 amino acids. CDR3 amino acids: CASSSLQGAPEAFF. DNA for the CDR3: TGCGCCAGCAGCTCTTTACAGGGGGCGCCTGAAGCTTTCTTT.

The rearrangement joins TRBV5-1 to TRBJ2-3; 8 bases map to TRBD1. This CDR3 has 13 amino acids. V lost 5 bases, J lost 5 bases, and 4 bases stayed unmatched. The germline V gene encodes CDR1 SGHRS and CDR2 YFSETQ. Here the CDR3 reads CASRTGVGDTQYF. CDR3 bases: TGCGCCAGCAGGACAGGGGTGGGAGATACGCAGTATTTT.

The rearrangement uses TRBV6-5 and TRBJ2-1; 10 nucleotides match TRBD2. The trim removed 5 bases at V and 4 bases at J, leaving 5 bases unmatched. CDR1 and CDR2 (germline): MNHEY, SVGAGI. This CDR3 spans 15 amino acids. As DNA, the CDR3 is TGTGCCAGCAGTGTACTAGCGGGAACTTACAATGAGCAGTTCTTC. It is translated as CASSVLAGTYNEQFF.

The chain employs TRBV6-5 and TRBJ2-2; unclear D gene. V shed 6 bases and J shed 6 bases, with 11 bases lying between them. This CDR3 is 13 amino acids long. Germline CDR1 is MNHEY and CDR2 is SVGAGI. CDR3 in amino acids: CASSRLGAGELFF. The DNA for the CDR3 is TGTGCCAGCAGCCGCCTAGGCGCCGGGGAGCTGTTTTTT.

This clone occurred a few times. The genes are TRBV19 and TRBJ1-5; TRBD1 matches 8 bases. The CDR3 is made up of 16 amino acids. Per germline, CDR1 LNHDA and CDR2 SQIVND (reference sequence). J was trimmed by 6 bases and V by 3 bases; bases with no gene match: 10. The CDR3 DNA sequence: TGTGCCAGTAGTATGGGCCAGGGGGCGCTGAGTCAGCCCCAGCATTTT. As protein: CASSMGQGALSQPQHF.

The V and J genes are TRBV11-2 and TRBJ1-5, with a possible D match to TRBD1 (5 bases). CDR1 is SGHAT and CDR2 is FQNNGV in the germline V gene. This CDR3 contains 13 residues. V was trimmed by 5 bases and J by 6 bases, leaving 11 bases between them. The CDR3 here is CASSLTDGQPQHF. The CDR3 coding sequence is TGTGCCAGCAGCCTGACAGACGGTCAGCCCCAGCATTTT.

J is TRBJ1-5 and V is TRBV6-1; D not resolved. This CDR3 has 13 residues. V was pared by 3 bases and J by 9 bases, with 12 bases between. Germline V gene data show CDR1 as MNHNS and CDR2 as SASEGT. In DNA, the CDR3 is TGTGCCAGCAGTGATGGGAGACTTGGGCCCCAGCATTTT. This codes for CASSDGRLGPQHF.

The CDR3 loop is CASTTLAGNNEQFF. CDR3 nucleotide sequence: TGTGCCAGCACTACACTAGCGGGTAACAATGAGCAGTTCTTC. The chain has TRBV11-2 and TRBJ2-1; 9 bases are a match to TRBD2. CDR1 is SGHAT and CDR2 is FQNNGV in the germline V gene. The CDR3 is 14 amino acids. Trimming cost V 7 bases and J 5 bases; bases outside gene matches: 6.

The rearrangement joins TRBV29-1 to TRBJ1-2, with 7 bases matching TRBD1. With 6 bases clipped from V and 8 bases from J, the junction kept 6 bases outside the gene matches. Germline loops: CDR1 SQVTM, CDR2 ANQGSEA. The CDR3 has 11 amino acids. CDR3 in amino acids: CSVLTGTGYTF. The CDR3 bases are TGCAGCGTCCTGACAGGGACGGGCTACACCTTC.

This clone was found once. This chain connects TRBV7-2 to TRBJ2-4, with D unresolved. This CDR3 has 15 residues. Germline assignment: CDR1 SGHTA and CDR2 FQGNSA. Trimming left V 5 bases short and J 0 bases short, with 11 bases between. In DNA, the CDR3 is TGTGCCAGCAGCGGGTCAGCTCTAGCCAAAAACATTCAGTACTTC. It translates to CASSGSALAKNIQYF. Full variable domain (missing parts from reference TRBV7-2 and TRBJ2-4): GAGVSQSPSNKVTEKGKDVELRCDPISGHTALYWYRQSLGQGLEFLIYFQGNSAPDKSGLPSDRFSAERTGGSVSTLTIQRTQQEDSAVYLCASSGSALAKNIQYFGAGTRLSVL.

This chain uses TRBV4-1 with TRBJ1-2, with D possibly matching TRBD1 (5 bases). Trimming removed 1 base at V and 4 bases at J, with 10 bases between. The CDR3 loop spans 14 amino acids. Germline CDR1 and CDR2: MGHRA and YSYEKL. The CDR3 region is CASSQGRGGYGYTF. CDR3 DNA sequence: TGCGCCAGCAGCCAAGGGAGGGGTGGCTATGGCTACACCTTC.

V gene TRBV5-8 combines with J gene TRBJ1-1, with 7 bases identical to TRBD1. The CDR3 runs 14 residues. CDR1 is SGHTS and CDR2 is YDEGEE in the germline V gene. The V and J ends lost 4 bases and 6 bases, in that order; junction bases with no gene match: 9. CDR3 sequence (DNA): TGTGCCAGCAGCATAGGACAGGCGAATCCTGAAGCTTTCTTT. It is translated as CASSIGQANPEAFF. Together with reference TRBV5-8 and TRBJ1-1, the CDR3 gives the full variable domain: EAGVTQSPTHLIKTRGQQATLRCSPISGHTSVYWYQQALGLGLQFLLWYDEGEERNRGNFPPRFSGRQFPNYSSELNVNALELEDSALYLCASSIGQANPEAFFGQGTRLTVV.

This chain joins TRBV7-2 and TRBJ1-2; 8 positions agree with TRBD1. This CDR3 comprises 17 residues. Trimming at V came to 4 bases and at J to 6 bases, leaving 16 bases not matched to a gene. Germline V gene lookup returns CDR1 SGHTA and CDR2 FQGNSA. Here the CDR3 reads CASSSRDRSLPSDGYTF. CDR3 in DNA: TGTGCCAGCAGCTCCAGGGACAGGTCTCTCCCCAGTGATGGCTACACCTTC.

In the case of this clone: Other DNA sequences in the sample encode the same CDR3. V is TRBV10-3 and J is TRBJ2-3; 8 bases line up with TRBD2. J was trimmed by 3 bases and V by 8 bases; bases with no gene match: 4. The CDR3 consists of 13 residues. Germline CDR1 reads ENHRY; CDR2 reads SYGVKD. CDR3 in amino acids: CAIGLAGTDTQYF. Written as DNA, the CDR3 is TGTGCCATCGGACTAGCTGGTACAGATACGCAGTATTTT.

The table lists this clone with a count of one. The chain couples TRBV7-2 to TRBJ2-4; the D call may be TRBD1 or TRBD2 (5 bases each). This CDR3 is 16 amino acids long. Germline-derived CDR1 and CDR2 are SGHTA and FQGNSA. V dropped 2 bases and J dropped 3 bases, with 14 bases sitting between them. In DNA, the CDR3 is TGTGCCAGCAGCTTAATGCAGGGCGGAGGCAAAAACATTCAGTACTTC. It specifies CASSLMQGGGKNIQYF.

The J gene is TRBJ2-1, the V gene TRBV9; a possible D gene is TRBD2 (6 bases). The CDR3 consists of 15 residues. CDR1 is SGDLS and CDR2 is YYNGEE in the germline V gene. V was clipped by 0 bases and J by 2 bases, with 9 bases between them. CDR3 amino acids: CASSVDGTAYNEQFF. CDR3 nucleotide sequence: TGTGCCAGCAGCGTAGATGGGACTGCCTACAATGAGCAGTTCTTC. Supplemented by reference TRBV9 and TRBJ2-1, the full variable domain reads DSGVTQTPKHLITATGQRVTLRCSPRSGDLSVYWYQQSLDQGLQFLIQYYNGEERAKGNILERFSAQQFPDLHSELNLSSLELGDSALYFCASSVDGTAYNEQFFGPGTRLTVL.

The J gene is TRBJ2-2, the V gene TRBV4-1, with 8 nucleotides matching TRBD1. CDR3 length equals 15 residues. V was clipped by 1 base and J by 6 bases; unmatched bases: 4. CDR1 is MGHRA and CDR2 is YSYEKL in the germline V gene. The CDR3 DNA reads as TGCGCCAGCAGCCAAGGGACAGGGAATCCCGGGGAGCTGTTTTTT. This codes for CASSQGTGNPGELFF.

V usage is TRBV11-2 and J usage is TRBJ2-2; 8 bases are shared with TRBD1. CDR1 and CDR2 (germline): SGHAT, FQNNGV. The length of the CDR3 is 16 residues. With V trimmed by 3 bases and J by 1 base, 4 bases remained unmatched. In DNA form, the CDR3 reads TGTGCCAGCAGCTTGCGAGGGACAGGGAACACCGGGGAGCTGTTTTTT. This translates into CASSLRGTGNTGELFF.

This clone was recorded only once. The gene calls are TRBV28 and TRBJ2-5; 7 bases are a match to TRBD1. The trim removed 10 bases at V and 5 bases at J, leaving 19 bases unmatched. Germline CDR1 MDHEN, CDR2 SYDVKM. The CDR3 has 16 residues. CDR3 sequence reads: CATSSGATGPGETQYF. The CDR3 nucleotides are TGTGCCACCTCCTCGGGCGCGACAGGGCCTGGGGAGACCCAGTACTTC.